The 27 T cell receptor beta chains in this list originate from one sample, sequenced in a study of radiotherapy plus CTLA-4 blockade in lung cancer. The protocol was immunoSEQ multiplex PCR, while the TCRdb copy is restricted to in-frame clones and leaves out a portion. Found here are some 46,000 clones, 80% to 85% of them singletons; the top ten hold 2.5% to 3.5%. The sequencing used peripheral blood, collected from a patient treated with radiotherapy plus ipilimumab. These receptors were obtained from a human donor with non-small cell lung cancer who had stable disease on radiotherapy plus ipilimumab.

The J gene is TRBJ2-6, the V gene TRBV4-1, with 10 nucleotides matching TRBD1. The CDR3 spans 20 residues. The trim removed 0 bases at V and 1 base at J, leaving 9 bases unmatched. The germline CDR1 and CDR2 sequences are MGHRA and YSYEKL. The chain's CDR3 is CASSQDVGDRGGSGANVLTF. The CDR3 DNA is TGCGCCAGCAGCCAAGATGTCGGGGACAGGGGCGGGTCTGGGGCCAACGTCCTGACTTTC.

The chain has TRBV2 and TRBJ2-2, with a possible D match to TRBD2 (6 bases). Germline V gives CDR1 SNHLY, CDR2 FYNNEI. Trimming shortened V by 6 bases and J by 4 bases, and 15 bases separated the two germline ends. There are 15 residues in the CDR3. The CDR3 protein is CASRGRDSITGELFF. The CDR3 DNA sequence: TGTGCCAGCAGGGGCCGGGACTCTATCACCGGGGAGCTGTTTTTT.

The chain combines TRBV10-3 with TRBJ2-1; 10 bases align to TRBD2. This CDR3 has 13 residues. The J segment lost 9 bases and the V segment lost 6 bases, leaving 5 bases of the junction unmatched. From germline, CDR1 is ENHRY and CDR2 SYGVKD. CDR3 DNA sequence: TGTGCCATCAGCGTACTAGCGGGAAGTGAGCAGTTCTTC. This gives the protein CAISVLAGSEQFF.

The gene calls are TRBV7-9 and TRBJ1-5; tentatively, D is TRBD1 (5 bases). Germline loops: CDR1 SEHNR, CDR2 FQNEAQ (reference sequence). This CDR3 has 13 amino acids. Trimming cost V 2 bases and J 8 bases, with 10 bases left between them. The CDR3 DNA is TGTGCCAGCAGCTTAAGGAAGGGGAAGCCCCAGCATTTT. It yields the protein CASSLRKGKPQHF.

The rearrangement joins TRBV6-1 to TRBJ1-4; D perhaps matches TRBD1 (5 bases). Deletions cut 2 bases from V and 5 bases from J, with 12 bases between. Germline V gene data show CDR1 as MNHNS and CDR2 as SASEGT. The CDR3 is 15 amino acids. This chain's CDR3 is CASSESLAGNEKLFF. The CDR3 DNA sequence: TGTGCCAGCAGTGAATCCTTGGCAGGGAATGAAAAACTGTTTTTT.

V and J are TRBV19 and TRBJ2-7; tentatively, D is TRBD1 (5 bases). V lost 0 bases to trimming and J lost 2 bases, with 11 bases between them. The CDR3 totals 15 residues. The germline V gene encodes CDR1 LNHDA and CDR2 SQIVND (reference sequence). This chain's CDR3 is CASSIDIQGPYEQYF. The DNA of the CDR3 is TGTGCCAGTAGTATAGATATCCAGGGCCCCTACGAGCAGTACTTC.

The CDR3 sequence is CASSQEIPWGSGSPYEQYF. The DNA for the CDR3 is TGTGCCAGCAGCCAAGAGATCCCGTGGGGTAGCGGGAGTCCCTACGAGCAGTACTTC. This chain uses TRBV14 with TRBJ2-7; 9 bases are shared with TRBD2. Germline values: CDR1 SGHDN, CDR2 FVKESK. J lost 2 bases, V lost 0 bases, and 14 bases had no gene match. The CDR3 loop spans 19 amino acids. Combining the CDR3 with reference TRBV14 and TRBJ2-7 gives the whole variable domain EAGVTQFPSHSVIEKGQTVTLRCDPISGHDNLYWYRRVMGKEIKFLLHFVKESKQDESGMPNNRFLAERTGGTYSTLKVQPAELEDSGVYFCASSQEIPWGSGSPYEQYFGPGTRLTVT.

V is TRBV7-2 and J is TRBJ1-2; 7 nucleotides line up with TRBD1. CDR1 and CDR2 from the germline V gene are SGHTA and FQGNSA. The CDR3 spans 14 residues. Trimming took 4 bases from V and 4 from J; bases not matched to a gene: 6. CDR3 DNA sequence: TGTGCCAGCAGCTCCTCCGGGACAGTCTATGGCTACACCTTC. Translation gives CASSSSGTVYGYTF.

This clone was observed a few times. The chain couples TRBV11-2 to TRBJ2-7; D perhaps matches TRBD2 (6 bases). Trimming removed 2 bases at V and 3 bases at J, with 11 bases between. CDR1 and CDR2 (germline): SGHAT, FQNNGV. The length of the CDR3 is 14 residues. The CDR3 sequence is CASSLRGLGYEQYF. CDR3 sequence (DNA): TGTGCCAGCAGCTTACGGGGGTTAGGCTACGAGCAGTACTTC.

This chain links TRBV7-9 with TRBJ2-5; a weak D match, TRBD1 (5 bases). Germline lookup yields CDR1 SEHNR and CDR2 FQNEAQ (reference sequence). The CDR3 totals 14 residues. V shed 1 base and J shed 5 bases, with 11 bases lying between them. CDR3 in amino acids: CASSLVGLGETQYF. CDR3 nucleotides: TGTGCCAGCAGCTTAGTGGGGCTGGGGGAGACCCAGTACTTC.

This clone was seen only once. CDR3 region: CASSLAGTKGTEQYF. The CDR3 DNA is TGTGCCAGCAGCTTAGCCGGGACTAAAGGTACCGAGCAGTACTTC. The chain joins TRBV7-6 to TRBJ2-5; 7 bases are a match to TRBD2. The closer fit of TRBJ2-7 to the DNA end suggests the J call may be wrong. From germline, CDR1 is SGHVS and CDR2 FNYEAQ. CDR3 length: 15 amino acids.

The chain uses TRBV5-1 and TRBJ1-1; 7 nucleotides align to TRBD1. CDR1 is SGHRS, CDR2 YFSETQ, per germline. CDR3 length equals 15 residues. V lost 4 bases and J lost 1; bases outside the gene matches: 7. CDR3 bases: TGCGCCAGCAGCCCCCAGGGACAGCCGAACACTGAAGCTTTCTTT. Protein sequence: CASSPQGQPNTEAFF. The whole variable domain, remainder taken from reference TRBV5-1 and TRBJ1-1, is KAGVTQTPRYLIKTRGQQVTLSCSPISGHRSVSWYQQTPGQGLQFLFEYFSETQRNKGNFPGRFSGRQFSNSRSEMNVSTLELGDSALYLCASSPQGQPNTEAFFGQGTRLTVV.

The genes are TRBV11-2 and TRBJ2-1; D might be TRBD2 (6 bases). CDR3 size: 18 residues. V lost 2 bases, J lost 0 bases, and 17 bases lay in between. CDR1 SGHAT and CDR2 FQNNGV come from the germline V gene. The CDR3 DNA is TGTGCCAGCAGCTTAACCTCCGTTGGGGGGAGCTCCTACAATGAGCAGTTCTTC. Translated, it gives CASSLTSVGGSSYNEQFF.

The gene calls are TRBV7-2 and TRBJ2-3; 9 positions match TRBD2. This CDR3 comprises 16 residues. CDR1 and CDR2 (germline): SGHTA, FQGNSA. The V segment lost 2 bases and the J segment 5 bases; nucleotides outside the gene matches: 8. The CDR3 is CASSLKLLAGVDTQYF. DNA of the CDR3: TGTGCCAGCAGCTTAAAGCTCTTAGCGGGAGTAGATACGCAGTATTTT.

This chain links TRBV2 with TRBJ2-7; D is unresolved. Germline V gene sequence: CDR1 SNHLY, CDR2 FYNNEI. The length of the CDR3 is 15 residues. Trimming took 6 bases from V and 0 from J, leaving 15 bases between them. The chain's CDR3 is CASRQLGPNSYEQYF. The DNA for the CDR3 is TGTGCCAGCAGGCAGCTAGGTCCCAACTCCTACGAGCAGTACTTC. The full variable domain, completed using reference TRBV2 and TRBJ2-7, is EPEVTQTPSHQVTQMGQEVILRCVPISNHLYFYWYRQILGQKVEFLVSFYNNEISEKSEIFDDQFSVERPDGSNFTLKIRSTKLEDSAMYFCASRQLGPNSYEQYFGPGTRLTVT.

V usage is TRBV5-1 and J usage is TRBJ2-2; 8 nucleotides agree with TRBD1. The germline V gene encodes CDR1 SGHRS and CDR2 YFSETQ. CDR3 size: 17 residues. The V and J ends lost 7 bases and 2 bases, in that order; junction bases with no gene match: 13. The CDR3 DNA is TGCGCCAGCGGCCCCCACCGACAGGGGACAAACACCGGGGAGCTGTTTTTT. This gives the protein CASGPHRQGTNTGELFF.

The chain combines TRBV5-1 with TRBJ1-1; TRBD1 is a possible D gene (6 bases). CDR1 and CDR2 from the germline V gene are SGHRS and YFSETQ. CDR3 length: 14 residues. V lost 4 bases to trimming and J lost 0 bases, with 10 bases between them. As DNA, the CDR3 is TGCGCCAGCAGCATACAGGGTATGAACACTGAAGCTTTCTTT. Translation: CASSIQGMNTEAFF. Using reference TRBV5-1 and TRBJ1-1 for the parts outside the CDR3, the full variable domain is KAGVTQTPRYLIKTRGQQVTLSCSPISGHRSVSWYQQTPGQGLQFLFEYFSETQRNKGNFPGRFSGRQFSNSRSEMNVSTLELGDSALYLCASSIQGMNTEAFFGQGTRLTVV.

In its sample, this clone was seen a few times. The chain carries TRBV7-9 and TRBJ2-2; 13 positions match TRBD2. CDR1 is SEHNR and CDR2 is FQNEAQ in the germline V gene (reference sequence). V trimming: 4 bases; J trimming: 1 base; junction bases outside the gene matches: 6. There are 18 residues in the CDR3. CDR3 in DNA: TGTGCCAGCAGCTCGGGACTAGCGGGATCCATGAACACCGGGGAGCTGTTTTTT. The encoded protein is CASSSGLAGSMNTGELFF. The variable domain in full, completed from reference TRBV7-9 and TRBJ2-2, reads DTGVSQNPRHKITKRGQNVTFRCDPISEHNRLYWYRQTLGQGPEFLTYFQNEAQLEKSRLLSDRFSAERPKGSFSTLEIQRTEQGDSAMYLCASSSGLAGSMNTGELFFGEGSRLTVL.

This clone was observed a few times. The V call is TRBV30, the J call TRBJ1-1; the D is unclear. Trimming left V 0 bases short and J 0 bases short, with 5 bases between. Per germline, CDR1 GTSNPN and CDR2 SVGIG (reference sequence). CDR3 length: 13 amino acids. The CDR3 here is CAWSVRLNTEAFF. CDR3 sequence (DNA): TGTGCCTGGAGTGTTCGGTTGAACACTGAAGCTTTCTTT. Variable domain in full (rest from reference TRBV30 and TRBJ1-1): SQTIHQWPATLVQPVGSPLSLECTVEGTSNPNLYWYRQAAGRGLQLLFYSVGIGQISSEVPQNLSASRPQDRQFILSSKKLLLSDSGFYLCAWSVRLNTEAFFGQGTRLTVV.

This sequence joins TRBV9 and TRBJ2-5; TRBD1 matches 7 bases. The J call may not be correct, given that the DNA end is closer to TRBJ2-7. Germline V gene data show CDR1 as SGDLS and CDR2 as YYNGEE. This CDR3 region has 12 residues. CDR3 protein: CASSATGYEQYF. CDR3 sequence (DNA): TGTGCCAGCAGCGCGACAGGGTACGAGCAGTACTTC.

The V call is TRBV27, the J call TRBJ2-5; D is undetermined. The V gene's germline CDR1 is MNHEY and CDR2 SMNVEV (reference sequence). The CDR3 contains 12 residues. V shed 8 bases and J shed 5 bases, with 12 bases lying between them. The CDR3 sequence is CASGRPMETQYF. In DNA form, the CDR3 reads TGTGCCAGCGGGCGTCCGATGGAGACCCAGTACTTC.

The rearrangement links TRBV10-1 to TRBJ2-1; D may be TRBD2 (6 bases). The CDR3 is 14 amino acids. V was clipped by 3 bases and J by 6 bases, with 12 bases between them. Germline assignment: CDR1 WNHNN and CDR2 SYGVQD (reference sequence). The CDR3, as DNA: TGCGCCAGCAGTGATACCGGGACTTCCAATGAGCAGTTCTTC. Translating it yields CASSDTGTSNEQFF.

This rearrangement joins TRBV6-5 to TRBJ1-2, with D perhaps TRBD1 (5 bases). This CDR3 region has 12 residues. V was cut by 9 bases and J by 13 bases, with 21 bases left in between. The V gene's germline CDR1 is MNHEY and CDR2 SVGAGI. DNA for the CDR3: TGTGCCAGTATGGGGGGTTTCGGTCAACCCACCTTC. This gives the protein CASMGGFGQPTF.

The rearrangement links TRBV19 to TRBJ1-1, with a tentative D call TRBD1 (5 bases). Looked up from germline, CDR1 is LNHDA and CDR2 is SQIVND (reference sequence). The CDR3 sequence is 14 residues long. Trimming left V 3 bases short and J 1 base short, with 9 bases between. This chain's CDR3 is CASSIGQGNTEAFF. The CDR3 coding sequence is TGTGCCAGTAGTATTGGGCAGGGGAACACTGAAGCTTTCTTT.

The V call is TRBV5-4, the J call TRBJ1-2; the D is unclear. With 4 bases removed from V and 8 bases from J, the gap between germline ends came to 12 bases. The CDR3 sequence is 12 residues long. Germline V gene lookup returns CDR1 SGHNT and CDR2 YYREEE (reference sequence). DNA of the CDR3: TGTGCCAGCAGCCAAGATAAAGAGGGCTACACCTTC. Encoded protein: CASSQDKEGYTF.

Here the CDR3 reads CASSEVLAGFTDTQYF. CDR3 sequence (DNA): TGCGCCAGCAGTGAGGTACTAGCGGGGTTCACAGATACGCAGTATTTT. This sequence joins TRBV10-1 and TRBJ2-3; TRBD2 matches 10 bases. J lost 2 bases, V lost 2 bases, and 4 bases had no gene match. This CDR3 contains 16 residues. The V gene's germline CDR1 is WNHNN and CDR2 SYGVQD (reference sequence).

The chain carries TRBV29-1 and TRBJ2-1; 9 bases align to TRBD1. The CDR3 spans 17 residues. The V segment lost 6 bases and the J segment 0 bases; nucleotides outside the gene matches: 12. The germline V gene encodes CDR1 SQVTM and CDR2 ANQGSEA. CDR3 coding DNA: TGCAGCGTAGGTCGGGACAGGGCCTCTAGCTCCTACAATGAGCAGTTCTTC. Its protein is CSVGRDRASSSYNEQFF.